This TCR beta chain was identified in a study of shared clonotypes between healthy human individuals. Points on this clone: Antigen: not known. Other DNA sequences in the same sample also yield this CDR3.

Findings of the study overall: Sorted-subset sequencing, rarefaction showed, was incomplete despite large depth. Among a few donors, about 5% of naive CD4 clonotypes were found in common.

V was trimmed by 2 bases and J by 5 bases, leaving 12 bases between them. The germline V gene has CDR1 MNHNS and CDR2 SASEGT. The length of the CDR3 is 14 residues. Profiling relied on immunoSEQ multiplex PCR, and the TCRdb table lists in-frame clones only, not all of them. This sample yields 2 million to 3 million clones, of which over 85% are seen a single time; around 0.37% belongs to the top ten. Material: naive CD4+ T cells from PBMCs. Subset here: CD45RA+ positively selected. This receptor was identified in a man between 18 and 29 years old in good health. Some clones in this sample may be carry-over from other donors' samples. This chain uses TRBV6-1 with TRBJ2-5; no clear D. The CDR3 loop reads CASSERSRGETQYF. CDR3 DNA sequence: TGTGCCAGCAGTGAAAGATCTCGTGGGGAGACCCAGTACTTC.